Below are 17 T cell receptor beta chains sequenced from a single sample in a study of tumor-infiltrating lymphocytes in primary liver carcinoma (dated by TCRdb to 2016 to 2017). The listed sequencing device is Illumina HiSeq 2500. Using a constant-region primer and ProtoScript II reverse transcriptase, TCRbeta-specific cDNA was reverse-transcribed from 450 to 650 ng total RNA. Construction of the TCRbeta libraries relied on three nested rounds of multiplex PCR, following a slightly modified ARM-PCR procedure. Multiplex TRBV1-TRBV30 forward primers and a Cbeta reverse primer were used in the first two PCR rounds, each of which was run for around 10 cycles. TCRdb applied fastp at Q25 and MiXCR to the public reads, then kept only in-frame beta chains. Rows with a matching CDR3 protein are joined into one entry that keeps the most common DNA and genes. A total of more than 70,000 distinct CDR3 sequences appear in this sample, 72% of them only once. The ten largest account for 15% to 20% of the sample.

Without any cell sorting, total RNA and DNA were extracted together from about 20-30 mg of bulk tissue using the AllPrep DNA/RNA mini kit. Material: liver tumor tissue from sampling region 1. The cell subset or site label on this specimen signifies: tumor region T1, superior pole. Source of these receptors: a man in his forties with primary liver carcinoma and hepatitis B virus infection.

Worth noting for this clonotype: This may arise from a read error, as a much more abundant clone is one base away. The conserved phenylalanine or tryptophan normally closing the CDR3 is absent here, so this likely arose from a read error. This chain links TRBV7-2 with TRBJ2-7; D may be TRBD2 (6 bases). Trimming pared 4 bases from V and 4 bases from J, leaving 8 bases between. The CDR3 sequence is 12 residues long. Germline V gives CDR1 SGHTA, CDR2 FQGNSA. CDR3 sequence reads: CASSSGVYEQYS. CDR3 nucleotides: TGTGCCAGCAGCTCGGGGGTATACGAGCAGTACTCC.

Worth noting for this clonotype: Being one base from a much bigger clone, this may be a read error. The chain uses TRBV30 and TRBJ1-2, with D perhaps TRBD1 (6 bases). Germline CDR1 GTSNPN, CDR2 SVGIG (reference sequence). This CDR3 has 12 amino acids. The CDR3 reads CVWSVSGAGYTF. As DNA, the CDR3 is TGTGTCTGGAGTGTATCAGGGGCCGGCTACACCTTC.

J is TRBJ2-3 and V is TRBV29-1, with D possibly matching TRBD2 (6 bases). The germline V gene encodes CDR1 SQVTM and CDR2 ANQGSEA. The CDR3 has 14 residues. CDR3 bases: TGCAGGATTTCGGGAGAGCCGGTGGGAGATACGCAGTATTTT. Translated: CRISGEPVGDTQYF.

Concerning this clonotype itself: This may come from a read error, since a much larger clone is one base off. The CDR3 DNA reads as TGCGCCGGCAGCCGTGGACAGAGTTACAATGAGCAGTTCTTC. This translates into CAGSRGQSYNEQFF. The V gene is TRBV5-1, the J gene TRBJ2-1; possibly TRBD1 for D (6 bases). The germline V gene has CDR1 SGHRS and CDR2 YFSETQ. The CDR3 consists of 14 residues. The full variable domain, with the rest looked up from reference TRBV5-1 and TRBJ2-1, is KAGVTQTPRYLIKTRGQQVTLSCSPISGHRSVSWYQQTPGQGLQFLFEYFSETQRNKGNFPGRFSGRQFSNSRSEMNVSTLELGDSALYLCAGSRGQSYNEQFFGPGTRLTVL.

This clonotype was counted a single time. The junction departs from germline at one end; a sequencing error may be responsible. The rearrangement joins TRBV2 to TRBJ2-7; D is perhaps TRBD1 or TRBD2 (5 bases each). The CDR3 has 16 residues. Germline V gene sequence: CDR1 SNHLY, CDR2 FYNNEI. CDR3 amino acids: CASSGGTGVVDYEQHF. The CDR3 DNA reads as TGTGCCAGCAGTGGAGGTACAGGTGTGGTCGACTACGAGCAGCACTTC. The full variable domain, completed using reference TRBV2 and TRBJ2-7, is EPEVTQTPSHQVTQMGQEVILRCVPISNHLYFYWYRQILGQKVEFLVSFYNNEISEKSEIFDDQFSVERPDGSNFTLKIRSTKLEDSAMYFCASSGGTGVVDYEQHFGPGTRLTVT.

This clonotype appeared a single time. Given the absence of the conserved phenylalanine or tryptophan at the CDR3 end, a read error is likely. This chain uses TRBV4-2 with TRBJ2-2; possibly TRBD1 for D (6 bases). Germline loops: CDR1 LGHNA, CDR2 YNFKEQ. The CDR3 totals 14 residues. As DNA, the CDR3 is TGTGCCAGCAGCGGGGGCACGAACACTGGGGAGCTGTTTTAT. Translating it yields CASSGGTNTGELFY.

The chain recombines TRBV6-1 with TRBJ2-3; 9 nucleotides agree with TRBD2. Germline values: CDR1 MNHNS, CDR2 SASEGT. CDR3 size: 18 residues. J gave up 11 bases and V 2 bases, and 20 bases lay outside the gene matches. CDR3: CASSEPTSGPYSTNRQYF. CDR3 in DNA: TGTGCCAGCAGTGAACCAACTAGCGGGCCGTATAGCACAAATAGGCAGTATTTT.

This clonotype was observed a few times. One junction end does not reproduce the germline sequence, and a read error may be involved. The rearrangement uses TRBV11-2 and TRBJ1-3; no clear D. The CDR3 consists of 13 residues. Germline V gene sequence: CDR1 SGHAT, CDR2 FQNNGV. The CDR3 DNA follows: TGTACCAGCAGCTTAAATGCTGGAAACACCATATATTTT. Its translation is CTSSLNAGNTIYF.

Points on this clonotype: One end of the junction does not line up with germline, which may come from a read error. The chain uses TRBV11-2 and TRBJ2-1; TRBD2 matches at 9 bases. The CDR3 consists of 16 residues. Germline V lookup: CDR1 SGHAT, CDR2 FQNNGV. The CDR3 loop is CGSSSDETSGYNEQFF. For the CDR3, the DNA is TGTGGCAGCAGCTCAGATGAGACTAGCGGTTACAATGAGCAGTTCTTC.

Concerning this clonotype: A junction boundary mismatches the germline segment, possibly from a read error. The gene calls are TRBV11-2 and TRBJ2-3; D is unresolved. Germline V CDR1 and CDR2: SGHAT, FQNNGV. The CDR3 contains 13 residues. The CDR3 DNA is TGTGCCAGCAACTTAGGAAGGAGTAATAAGCAGTATTTT. It yields the protein CASNLGRSNKQYF.

As for this clonotype: Germline is not matched at one junction end, which may reflect a read error. DNA for the CDR3: TGTGTCAGCAGCCAGGGACGGAATCAGCCCCAGCACTTT. It specifies CVSSQGRNQPQHF. The chain combines TRBV6-2 or TRBV6-3 with TRBJ1-5; weak D call: TRBD1 (5 bases). CDR1 MNHEY and CDR2 SVGEGT come from the germline V gene. The CDR3 covers 13 residues.

A note on this clonotype: The germline gene is not matched at one end of the junction; a read error may be the cause. The chain employs TRBV7-9 and TRBJ2-1, with D possibly matching TRBD1 (6 bases). From germline, CDR1 is SEHNR and CDR2 FQNEAQ (reference sequence). This CDR3 is 15 amino acids long. The CDR3 sequence: CASILGNRAYNEQFF. The CDR3 region has the DNA TGTGCCAGCATCTTAGGGAACAGGGCATACAATGAGCAGTTCTTC.

About this clonotype: A junction end diverges from the germline sequence, so it may reflect a read error. V usage is TRBV10-3 and J usage is TRBJ2-6; possibly TRBD2 for D (6 bases). The CDR3 covers 15 residues. Germline loops: CDR1 ENHRY, CDR2 SYGVKD. The CDR3 protein is CAGSAAGSGANVLAF. Here the CDR3 DNA reads TGTGCCGGCAGCGCAGCGGGCTCTGGGGCCAACGTCCTGGCTTTC.

The CDR3 DNA reads as TGTGACAACAGTTTCAGACGGGAGACCCAGTACTTC. Its protein is CDNSFRRETQYF. The V and J genes are TRBV28 and TRBJ2-5, with D unresolved. The CDR3 totals 12 residues. Germline lookup yields CDR1 MDHEN and CDR2 SYDVKM.

A word on this clonotype: A read error is likely, as this CDR3 ends without the conserved phenylalanine or tryptophan. The chain links TRBV10-3 to TRBJ1-5, with a tentative D call TRBD1 (6 bases). Trimming took off 1 base at V and 6 bases at J, with 10 bases between the two ends. CDR3 length: 14 amino acids. The germline gives CDR1 ENHRY, CDR2 SYGVKD. CDR3 sequence (DNA): TGTGCCATCAGTGAGTTGGGGGACATTCAGCCCCAGCATCTT. The encoded protein is CAISELGDIQPQHL.

This clonotype was found once. Possible read error: a much larger clone is one base away. The chain joins TRBV28 to TRBJ2-1; no clear D gene. The germline V gene has CDR1 MDHEN and CDR2 SYDVKM. This CDR3 has 15 residues. The V end lost 6 bases, the J end lost 3 bases, and 15 bases lay between the germline ends. CDR3 sequence (DNA): TGTGCCAGCAGCTTAGAGAGTGTGGTCTACAATGAGCAGTTCTTC. Amino acids: CASSLESVVYNEQFF.

Details on this clonotype: The junction shows a germline mismatch at one end, possibly a read error. V usage is TRBV29-1 and J usage is TRBJ1-2, with TRBD1 identical over 8 bases. The CDR3 spans 14 residues. Germline lookup yields CDR1 SQVTM and CDR2 ANQGSEA. The CDR3 region is CGVRGTGTGDGYTF. As DNA, the CDR3 is TGCGGCGTTAGGGGCACCGGGACAGGTGATGGCTACACCTTC.